This T cell receptor beta chain is from a study of shared clonotypes between healthy human individuals. The CDR3 consists of 14 residues. Germline lookup yields CDR1 SEHNR and CDR2 FQNEAQ (reference sequence). V dropped 3 bases and J dropped 5 bases, with 11 bases sitting between them. To note about this clone: What it binds is unknown.

Evenly divided among several immunoSEQ plates was the genomic DNA of each subset. Sequenced by immunoSEQ multiplex PCR; TCRdb stores in-frame clones only, minus some. Of about 1.5 million clones listed, approximately 98% are singletons. Study-wide results and limits: Blood was the only sampled material, and tissue repertoires likely differ.

The chain joins TRBV7-9 to TRBJ2-4; D unresolved. Sequencing was performed on naive CD4+ T cells sorted from blood. The sample's subset: CD45RA+ positively selected. The clonotype originates from a young man in good health. The CDR3 region is CASSFTVYENIQYF. For the CDR3, the DNA is TGTGCCAGCAGCTTCACAGTATATGAAAACATTCAGTACTTC.